This T cell receptor beta chain was captured by sequencing in a study of shared clonotypes between healthy human individuals. Study-level background: Contributing individuals were a couple of females and a few males aged 18 to 49.

CDR1 SGHRS and CDR2 YFSETQ come from the germline V gene. The CDR3 loop spans 15 amino acids. The V end was cut by 1 base, the J end by 0 bases, with 10 bases between. As concerns this clone: As yet, its antigen is unknown.

Across several immunoSEQ plates, the genomic DNA of each subset was split evenly. Only in-frame clones appear in the TCRdb table, and some are missing; sequencing was by immunoSEQ multiplex PCR. Here the sample spans approximately 500,000 clones, approximately 95% being singletons. Study-level findings and limits: Among non-shared clonotypes, generation probabilities were lower than among those shared by all four donors.

V gene TRBV5-1 combines with J gene TRBJ1-1; D call uncertain. The sample consisted of naive CD4+ T cells sorted from blood. Subset here: CD45RA+ positively selected. The source of this sequence is a woman in her thirties in good health. CDR3: CASSLRSVMNTEAFF. DNA for the CDR3: TGCGCCAGCAGCTTGCGCTCTGTGATGAACACTGAAGCTTTCTTT.